This T cell receptor beta chain is drawn from a study of HIV-infected patients and healthy controls. The CDR3 extends over 16 amino acids. V was shortened by 5 bases and J by 3 bases, with 16 bases between the two germline ends. Follow-up blood was drawn about 14 weeks, roughly three months, after antiretroviral therapy began. No cell fractionation was done, so the repertoire covers all unsorted peripheral blood T cells. Alpha and beta constant-region primers primed reverse transcription of about 0.5 ug RNA. Alpha and beta chain libraries were made separately by chain-specific third strand synthesis with multiplexing indices. TCRdb redid the calling of the 5' RACE reads with MiXCR, one entry per CDR3 protein. The repertoire includes approximately 3,800 distinct CDR3 sequences, about 7.8% of them detected once, and roughly a sixth sits in the top ten. This clonotype was seen a few times. Its target is not known.

Study observations and caveats: Study cohorts differed slightly in age and sex, but this did not explain diversity differences.

V gene TRBV12-3 or TRBV12-4 combines with J gene TRBJ2-2; unclear D gene. The receptor was derived from an adult with HIV infection. Specimen: blood, collected during antiretroviral therapy. CDR3 residues: CASSLLSPQHTGELFF. The CDR3 bases are TGTGCCAGCAGTCTCCTTAGTCCGCAACACACCGGGGAGCTGTTTTTT.